These 6 T cell receptor beta chains were all obtained from the same sample, sequenced in a study of blood T cells in healthy people across ages. Then a second PCR, running roughly 7 to 12 cycles, was carried out with a sample-barcoded 5' primer and a J-beta primer mix. TCRdb used MiXCR to reprocess the 5' RACE reads, holding one entry per CDR3 protein. The sample includes 350,000 to 450,000 distinct CDR3 sequences, about 49% of them seen just once. The material sequenced was blood. The receptor set was obtained from a man aged 60 to 69 in good health.

This chain uses TRBV20-1 with TRBJ2-1; no definite D call. Trimming removed 6 bases from V and 1 base from J, with 16 bases in between. CDR1 is DFQATT and CDR2 is SNEGSKA in the germline V gene (reference sequence). This CDR3 is built from 15 residues. This chain's CDR3 is CSAKSSPGSYNEQFF. The CDR3 nucleotides are TGCAGTGCGAAGAGTTCACCTGGATCCTACAATGAGCAGTTCTTC.

In its sample, this clonotype was seen a few times. The V and J genes are TRBV20-1 and TRBJ2-1; 10 bases fit TRBD2. Germline assignment: CDR1 DFQATT and CDR2 SNEGSKA (reference sequence). Germline trimming cut 6 bases from V and 2 bases from J; bases unmatched to any gene: 4. This CDR3 region has 14 residues. The CDR3 bases are TGCAGTGCCCAGACTAGCGGGCCCTACAATGAGCAGTTCTTC. Its translation: CSAQTSGPYNEQFF.

The chain combines TRBV3-1 with TRBJ2-1, with D perhaps matching TRBD2 (5 bases). CDR1 and CDR2 from the germline V gene are LGHDT and YNNKEL (reference sequence). This CDR3 is built from 15 residues. Deletions cut 0 bases from V and 10 bases from J, with 16 bases between. In nucleotides, the CDR3 is TGTGCCAGCAGCCAAGATTCAAAGCGGTTACGAGAGCAGTTCTTC. It encodes CASSQDSKRLREQFF.

This clonotype has more than one count but fewer than ten. This chain links TRBV29-1 with TRBJ2-5; weak D call: TRBD1 (6 bases). There are 13 residues in the CDR3. Germline CDR1 is SQVTM and CDR2 is ANQGSEA. V was clipped by 7 bases and J by 5 bases, with 17 bases between them. The CDR3 here is CSAAGTSGETQYF. For the CDR3, the DNA is TGCAGCGCTGCCGGGACATCGGGGGAGACCCAGTACTTC.

The chain combines TRBV11-2 with TRBJ2-7; D is possibly TRBD2 (6 bases). Judging by the DNA end, TRBJ2-5 fits better; the J call may be wrong. This CDR3 is 14 amino acids long. The V gene's germline CDR1 is SGHAT and CDR2 FQNNGV. In nucleotides, the CDR3 is TGTGCCAGCAGCTTGTCGCTAGCGAGAGAGACCCAGTACTTC. Its translation: CASSLSLARETQYF.

V is TRBV29-1 and J is TRBJ1-2, with D tentatively TRBD1 (6 bases). The CDR3 runs 13 residues. Germline CDR1 SQVTM, CDR2 ANQGSEA. Trimming shortened V by 4 bases and J by 6 bases, and 15 bases separated the two germline ends. CDR3 loop: CSVGGGRGDGYTF. As DNA, the CDR3 is TGCAGCGTTGGAGGGGGGCGGGGTGATGGCTACACCTTC.